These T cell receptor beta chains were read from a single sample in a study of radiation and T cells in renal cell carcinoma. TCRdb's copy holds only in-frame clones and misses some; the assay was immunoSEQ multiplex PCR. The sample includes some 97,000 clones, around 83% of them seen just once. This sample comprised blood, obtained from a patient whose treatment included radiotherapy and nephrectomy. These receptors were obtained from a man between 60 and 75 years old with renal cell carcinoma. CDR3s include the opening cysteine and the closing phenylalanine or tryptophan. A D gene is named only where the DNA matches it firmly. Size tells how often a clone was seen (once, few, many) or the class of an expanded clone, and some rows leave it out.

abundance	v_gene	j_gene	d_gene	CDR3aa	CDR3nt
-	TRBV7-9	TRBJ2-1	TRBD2	CASSPSTSGFQGDEQFF	TGTGCCAGCAGCCCGTCGACTAGCGGGTTTCAAGGCGATGAGCAGTTCTTC
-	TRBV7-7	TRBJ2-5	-	CASSSRVSEGWETQYF	TGTGCCAGCAGCTCTAGGGTATCGGAGGGATGGGAGACCCAGTACTTC
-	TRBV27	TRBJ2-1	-	CASRINPTLWGGAYNEQFF	TGTGCCAGCAGGATCAACCCGACTTTGTGGGGAGGTGCCTACAATGAGCAGTTCTTC
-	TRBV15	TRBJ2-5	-	CATSRGLPEKETQYF	TGTGCCACCAGCAGAGGGCTTCCGGAAAAGGAGACCCAGTACTTC
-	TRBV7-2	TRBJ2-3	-	CASSLPSTDTQYF	TGTGCCAGCAGCTTACCCAGCACAGATACGCAGTATTTT
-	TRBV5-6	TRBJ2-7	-	CASSLYRSYEQYF	TGTGCCAGCAGCTTGTACAGATCCTACGAGCAGTACTTC
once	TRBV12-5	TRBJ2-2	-	CASGLAEDGELFF	TGTGCTAGTGGTTTGGCGGAGGACGGGGAGCTGTTTTTT
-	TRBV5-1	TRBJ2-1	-	CASSLGRSSYNEQFF	TGCGCCAGCAGCTTGGGCCGAAGCTCCTACAATGAGCAGTTCTTC
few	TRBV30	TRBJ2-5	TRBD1	CAWATGYIETQYF	TGTGCCTGGGCGACAGGGTACATCGAGACCCAGTACTTC
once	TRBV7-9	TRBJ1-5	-	CASSPAGAANQPQHF	TGTGCCAGCAGTCCGGCGGGGGCCGCCAATCAGCCCCAGCATTTT
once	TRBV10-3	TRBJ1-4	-	CAISEGFQTNEKLFF	TGTGCCATCAGTGAAGGTTTCCAGACTAATGAAAAACTGTTTTTT
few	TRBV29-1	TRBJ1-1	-	CSVIGGANTEAFF	TGCAGCGTTATAGGGGGAGCGAACACTGAAGCTTTCTTT
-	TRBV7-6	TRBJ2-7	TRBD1	CASSLPGQEDLRGQYF	TGTGCCAGCAGCTTACCCGGACAGGAGGACCTACGAGGGCAGTACTTC
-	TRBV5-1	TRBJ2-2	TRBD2	CASSWTSPNTGELFF	TGCGCCAGCAGCTGGACTAGCCCAAACACCGGGGAGCTGTTTTTT
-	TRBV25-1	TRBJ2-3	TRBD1	CASSADRDRGADTQYF	TGTGCCAGCAGTGCGGACCGGGACAGGGGCGCAGATACGCAGTATTTT
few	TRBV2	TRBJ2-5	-	CASGGGTKETQYF	TGTGCCAGCGGTGGGGGGACGAAGGAGACCCAGTACTTC
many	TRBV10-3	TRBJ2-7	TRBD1	CAIKGQGPYEQYF	TGTGCCATCAAGGGACAGGGGCCCTACGAGCAGTACTTC
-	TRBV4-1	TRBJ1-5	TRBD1	CASSSRTGGGQPQHF	TGCGCCAGCAGCTCCCGGACAGGGGGCGGTCAGCCCCAGCATTTT
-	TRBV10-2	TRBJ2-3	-	CASSESLQGGDTQYF	TGCGCCAGCAGTGAGTCCCTGCAGGGGGGAGATACGCAGTATTTT
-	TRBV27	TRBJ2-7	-	CASSRVGSEQYF	TGTGCCAGCAGTAGGGTAGGGTCCGAGCAGTACTTC
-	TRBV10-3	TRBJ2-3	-	CASALPGSTDTQYF	TGTGCCAGCGCCCTGCCGGGGAGCACAGATACGCAGTATTTT
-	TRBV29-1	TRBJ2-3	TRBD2	CSGLAFDGDTQYF	TGCAGCGGACTAGCGTTTGATGGAGATACGCAGTATTTT
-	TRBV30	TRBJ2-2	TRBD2	CAWSVRGRTAGELFF	TGTGCCTGGAGTGTACGCGGGAGGACGGCCGGGGAGCTGTTTTTT